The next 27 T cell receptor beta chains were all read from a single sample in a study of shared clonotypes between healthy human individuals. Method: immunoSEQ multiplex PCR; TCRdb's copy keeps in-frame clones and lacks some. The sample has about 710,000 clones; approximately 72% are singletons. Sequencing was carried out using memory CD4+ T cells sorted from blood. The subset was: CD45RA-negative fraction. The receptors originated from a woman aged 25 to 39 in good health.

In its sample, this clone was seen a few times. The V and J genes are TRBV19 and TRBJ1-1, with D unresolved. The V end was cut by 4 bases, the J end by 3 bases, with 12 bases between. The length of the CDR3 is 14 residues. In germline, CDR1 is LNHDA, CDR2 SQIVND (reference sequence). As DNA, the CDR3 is TGTGCCAGTAGTACTCTCGGGCTCTACACTGAAGCTTTCTTT. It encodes CASSTLGLYTEAFF.

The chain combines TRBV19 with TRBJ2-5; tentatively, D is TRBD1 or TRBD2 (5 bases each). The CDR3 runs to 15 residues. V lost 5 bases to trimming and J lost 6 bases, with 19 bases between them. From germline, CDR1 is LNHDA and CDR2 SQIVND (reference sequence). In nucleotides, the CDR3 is TGTGCCAGTAGTCAGGTAGACGAGGGGCCCAAGACCCAGTACTTC. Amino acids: CASSQVDEGPKTQYF.

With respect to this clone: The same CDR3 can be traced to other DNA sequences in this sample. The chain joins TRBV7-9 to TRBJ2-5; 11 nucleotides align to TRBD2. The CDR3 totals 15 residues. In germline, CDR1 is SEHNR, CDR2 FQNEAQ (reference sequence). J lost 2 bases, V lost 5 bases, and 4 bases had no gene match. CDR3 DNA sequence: TGTGCCAGCAGCCTCGGGACTAGCGGACAAGAGACCCAGTACTTC. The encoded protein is CASSLGTSGQETQYF.

CDR3 protein: CASTEAAGASYGEQYF. CDR3 sequence (DNA): TGTGCCAGCACTGAGGCAGCGGGAGCTTCCTACGGAGAGCAGTACTTC. The genes are TRBV6-6 and TRBJ2-7, with 8 bases that match TRBD2. Germline V CDR1 and CDR2: MNHNY, SVGAGI (reference sequence). J gave up 7 bases and V 7 bases, and 18 bases lay outside the gene matches. This CDR3 has 16 amino acids.

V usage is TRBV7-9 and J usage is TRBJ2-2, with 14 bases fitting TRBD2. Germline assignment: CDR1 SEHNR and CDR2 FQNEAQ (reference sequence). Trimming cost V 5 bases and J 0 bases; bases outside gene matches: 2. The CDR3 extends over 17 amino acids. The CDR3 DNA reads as TGTGCCAGCAGCGGGACTAGCGGGAGAACGAACACCGGGGAGCTGTTTTTT. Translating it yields CASSGTSGRTNTGELFF.

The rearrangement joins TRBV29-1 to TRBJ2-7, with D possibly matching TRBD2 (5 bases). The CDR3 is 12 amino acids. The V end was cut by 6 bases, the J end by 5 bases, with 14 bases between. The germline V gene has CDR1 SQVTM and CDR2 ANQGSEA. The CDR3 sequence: CSVLTDGDEQYF. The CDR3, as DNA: TGCAGCGTACTAACCGACGGGGACGAGCAGTACTTC.

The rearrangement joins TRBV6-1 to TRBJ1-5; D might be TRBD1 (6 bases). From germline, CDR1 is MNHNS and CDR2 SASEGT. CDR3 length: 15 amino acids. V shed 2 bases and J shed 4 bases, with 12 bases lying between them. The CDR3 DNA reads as TGTGCCAGCAGTGAATGGACAGCTTCAAATCAGCCCCAGCATTTT. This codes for CASSEWTASNQPQHF.

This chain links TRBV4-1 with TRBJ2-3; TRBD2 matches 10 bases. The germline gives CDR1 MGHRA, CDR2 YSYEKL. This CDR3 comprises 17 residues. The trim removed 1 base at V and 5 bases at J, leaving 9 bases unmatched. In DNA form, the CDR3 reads TGCGCCAGCAGCCAAGCTAGCGGGAGATCAACGGGAGATACGCAGTATTTT. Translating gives CASSQASGRSTGDTQYF.

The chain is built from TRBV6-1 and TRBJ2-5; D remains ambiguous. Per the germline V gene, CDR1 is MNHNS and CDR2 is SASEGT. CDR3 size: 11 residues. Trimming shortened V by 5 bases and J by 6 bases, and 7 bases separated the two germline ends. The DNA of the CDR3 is TGTGCCAGCAGTTTCATCCAGACCCAGTACTTC. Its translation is CASSFIQTQYF.

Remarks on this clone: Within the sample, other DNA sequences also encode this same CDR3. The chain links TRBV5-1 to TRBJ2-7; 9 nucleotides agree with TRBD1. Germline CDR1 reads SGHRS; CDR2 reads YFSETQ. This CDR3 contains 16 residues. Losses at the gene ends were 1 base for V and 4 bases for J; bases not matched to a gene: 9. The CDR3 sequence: CASSLSYGDRAYEQYF. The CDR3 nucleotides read TGCGCCAGCAGCTTGAGTTATGGGGACAGGGCGTACGAGCAGTACTTC.

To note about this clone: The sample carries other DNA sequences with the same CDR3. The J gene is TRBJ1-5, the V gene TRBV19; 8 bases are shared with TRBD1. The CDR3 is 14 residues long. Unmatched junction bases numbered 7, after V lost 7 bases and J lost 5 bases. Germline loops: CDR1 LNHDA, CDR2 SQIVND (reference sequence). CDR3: CASTSGQGYQPQHF. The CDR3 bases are TGTGCCAGTACCTCAGGACAGGGATATCAGCCCCAGCATTTT.

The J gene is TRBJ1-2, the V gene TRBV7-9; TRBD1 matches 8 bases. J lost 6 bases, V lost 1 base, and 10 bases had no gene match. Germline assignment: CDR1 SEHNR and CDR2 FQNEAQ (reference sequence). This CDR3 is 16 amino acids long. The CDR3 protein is CASSLGGQGAFHGYTF. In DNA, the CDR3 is TGTGCCAGCAGCTTAGGTGGGCAGGGGGCGTTTCATGGCTACACCTTC.

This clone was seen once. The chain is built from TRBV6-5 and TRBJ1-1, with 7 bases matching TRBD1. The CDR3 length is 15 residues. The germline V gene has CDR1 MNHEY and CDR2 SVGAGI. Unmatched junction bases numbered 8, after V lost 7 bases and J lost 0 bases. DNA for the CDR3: TGTGCCAGCACCAAAGCAGGGGGTTTGAACACTGAAGCTTTCTTT. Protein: CASTKAGGLNTEAFF.

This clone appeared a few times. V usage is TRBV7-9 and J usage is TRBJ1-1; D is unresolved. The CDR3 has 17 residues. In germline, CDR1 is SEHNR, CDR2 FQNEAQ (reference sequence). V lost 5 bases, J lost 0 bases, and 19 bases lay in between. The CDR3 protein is CASSRSPTSPMNTEAFF. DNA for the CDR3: TGTGCCAGCAGCCGCAGTCCAACATCCCCCATGAACACTGAAGCTTTCTTT.

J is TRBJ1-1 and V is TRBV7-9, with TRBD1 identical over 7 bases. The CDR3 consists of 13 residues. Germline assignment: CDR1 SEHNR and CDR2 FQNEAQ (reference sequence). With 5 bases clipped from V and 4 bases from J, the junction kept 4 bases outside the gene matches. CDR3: CASSHRGSTEAFF. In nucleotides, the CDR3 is TGTGCCAGCAGCCACAGGGGATCCACTGAAGCTTTCTTT.

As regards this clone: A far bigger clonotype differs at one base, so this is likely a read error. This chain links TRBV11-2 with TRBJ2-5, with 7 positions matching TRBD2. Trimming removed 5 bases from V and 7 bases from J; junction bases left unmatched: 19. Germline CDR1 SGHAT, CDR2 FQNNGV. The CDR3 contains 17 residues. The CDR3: CASSQGSGTRGEGTQYF. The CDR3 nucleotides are TGTGCCAGCAGCCAAGGTTCCGGGACTCGGGGGGAAGGGACCCAGTACTTC.

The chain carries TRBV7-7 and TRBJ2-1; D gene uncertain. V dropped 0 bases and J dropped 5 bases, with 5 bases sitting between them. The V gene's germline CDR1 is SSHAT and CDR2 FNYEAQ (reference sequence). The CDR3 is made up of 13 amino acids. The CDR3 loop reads CASSLAPDNEQFF. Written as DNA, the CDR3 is TGTGCCAGCAGCTTAGCACCTGACAATGAGCAGTTCTTC. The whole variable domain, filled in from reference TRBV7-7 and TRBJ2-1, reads GAGVSQSPRYKVTKRGQDVTLRCDPISSHATLYWYQQALGQGPEFLTYFNYEAQPDKSGLPSDRFSAERPEGSISTLTIQRTEQRDSAMYRCASSLAPDNEQFFGPGTRLTVL.

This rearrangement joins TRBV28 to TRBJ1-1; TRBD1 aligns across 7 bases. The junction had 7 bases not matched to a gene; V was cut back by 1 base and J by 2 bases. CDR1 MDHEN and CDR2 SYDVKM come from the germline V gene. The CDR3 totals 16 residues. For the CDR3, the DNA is TGTGCCAGCAGTTTATACCGACAGGGCGGAAACACTGAAGCTTTCTTT. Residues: CASSLYRQGGNTEAFF.

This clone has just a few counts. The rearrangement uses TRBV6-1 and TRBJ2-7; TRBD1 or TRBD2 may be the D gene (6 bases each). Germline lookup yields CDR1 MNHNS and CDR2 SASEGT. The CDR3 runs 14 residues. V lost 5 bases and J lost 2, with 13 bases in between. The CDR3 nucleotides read TGTGCCAGCAGTTGGACAGCGGGCCCCTACGAGCAGTACTTC. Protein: CASSWTAGPYEQYF.

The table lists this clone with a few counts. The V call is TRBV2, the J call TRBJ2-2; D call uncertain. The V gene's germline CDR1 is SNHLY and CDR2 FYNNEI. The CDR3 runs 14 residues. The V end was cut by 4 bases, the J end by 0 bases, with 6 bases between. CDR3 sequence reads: CASSVQSNTGELFF. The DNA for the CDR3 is TGTGCCAGCAGTGTTCAGTCGAACACCGGGGAGCTGTTTTTT.

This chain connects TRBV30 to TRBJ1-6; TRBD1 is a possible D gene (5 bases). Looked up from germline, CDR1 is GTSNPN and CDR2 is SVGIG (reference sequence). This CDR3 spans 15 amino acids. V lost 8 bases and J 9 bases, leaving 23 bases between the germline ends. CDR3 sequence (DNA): TGTGCCGGGATCCACCCGGGGGGGAGCAGTTCACCCCTCCACTTT. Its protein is CAGIHPGGSSSPLHF.

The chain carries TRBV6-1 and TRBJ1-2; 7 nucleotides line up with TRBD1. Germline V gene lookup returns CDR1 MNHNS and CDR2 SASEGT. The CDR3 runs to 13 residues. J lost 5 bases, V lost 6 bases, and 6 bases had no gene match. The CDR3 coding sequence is TGTGCCAGCAGCAAGACAGGGTATTATGGCTACACCTTC. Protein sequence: CASSKTGYYGYTF.

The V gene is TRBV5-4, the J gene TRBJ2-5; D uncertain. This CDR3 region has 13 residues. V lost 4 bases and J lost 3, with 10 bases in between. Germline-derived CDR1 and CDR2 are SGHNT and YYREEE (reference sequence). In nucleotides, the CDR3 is TGTGCCAGCAGCACGGAAAGGGAAGAGACCCAGTACTTC. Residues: CASSTEREETQYF.

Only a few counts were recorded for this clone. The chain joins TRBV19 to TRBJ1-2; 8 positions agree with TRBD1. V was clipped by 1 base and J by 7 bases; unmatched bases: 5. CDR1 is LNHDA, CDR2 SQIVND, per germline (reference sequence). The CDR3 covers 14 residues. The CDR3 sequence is CASSIGQGPSGYTF. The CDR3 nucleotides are TGTGCCAGTAGTATAGGACAGGGGCCTAGTGGCTACACCTTC.

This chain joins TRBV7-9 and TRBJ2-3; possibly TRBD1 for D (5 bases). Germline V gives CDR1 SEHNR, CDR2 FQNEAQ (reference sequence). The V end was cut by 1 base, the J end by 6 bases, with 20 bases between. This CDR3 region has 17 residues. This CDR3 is CASSLVLQGKMRDTQYF. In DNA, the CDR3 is TGTGCCAGCAGCTTAGTACTCCAGGGTAAAATGAGGGATACGCAGTATTTT. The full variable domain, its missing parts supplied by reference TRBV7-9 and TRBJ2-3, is DTGVSQNPRHKITKRGQNVTFRCDPISEHNRLYWYRQTLGQGPEFLTYFQNEAQLEKSRLLSDRFSAERPKGSFSTLEIQRTEQGDSAMYLCASSLVLQGKMRDTQYFGPGTRLTVL.

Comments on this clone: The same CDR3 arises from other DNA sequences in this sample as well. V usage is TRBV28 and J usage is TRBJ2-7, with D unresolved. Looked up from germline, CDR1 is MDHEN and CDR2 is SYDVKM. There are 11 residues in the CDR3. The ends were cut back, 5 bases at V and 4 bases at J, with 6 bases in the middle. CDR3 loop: CASSLGYEQYF. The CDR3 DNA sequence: TGTGCCAGCAGTCTCGGGTACGAGCAGTACTTC.

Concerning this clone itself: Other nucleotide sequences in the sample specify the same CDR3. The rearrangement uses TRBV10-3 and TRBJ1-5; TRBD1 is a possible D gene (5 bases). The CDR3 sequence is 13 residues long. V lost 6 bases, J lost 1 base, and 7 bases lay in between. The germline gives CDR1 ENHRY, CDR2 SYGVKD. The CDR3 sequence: CAISRDSNQPQHF. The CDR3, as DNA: TGTGCCATCAGCCGGGACAGCAATCAGCCCCAGCATTTT.